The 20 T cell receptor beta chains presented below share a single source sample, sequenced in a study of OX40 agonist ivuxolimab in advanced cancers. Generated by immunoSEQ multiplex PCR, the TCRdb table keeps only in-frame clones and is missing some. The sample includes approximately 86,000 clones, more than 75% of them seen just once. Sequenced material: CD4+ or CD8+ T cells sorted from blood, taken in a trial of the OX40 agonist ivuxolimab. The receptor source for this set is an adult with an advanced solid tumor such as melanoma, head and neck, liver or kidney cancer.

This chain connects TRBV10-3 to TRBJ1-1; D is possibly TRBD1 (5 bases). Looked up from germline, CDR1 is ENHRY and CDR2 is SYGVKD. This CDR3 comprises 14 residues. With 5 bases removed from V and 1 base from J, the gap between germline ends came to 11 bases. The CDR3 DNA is TGTGCCATCAGTTCTCGGGGCTCGAACACTGAAGCTTTCTTT. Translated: CAISSRGSNTEAFF.

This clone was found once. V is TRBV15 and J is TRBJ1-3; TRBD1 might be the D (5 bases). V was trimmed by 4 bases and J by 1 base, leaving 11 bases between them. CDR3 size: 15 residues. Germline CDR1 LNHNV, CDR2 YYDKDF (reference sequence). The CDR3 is CATSMGRGSGNTIYF. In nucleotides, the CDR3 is TGTGCCACCAGCATGGGGCGGGGGTCTGGAAACACCATATATTTT.

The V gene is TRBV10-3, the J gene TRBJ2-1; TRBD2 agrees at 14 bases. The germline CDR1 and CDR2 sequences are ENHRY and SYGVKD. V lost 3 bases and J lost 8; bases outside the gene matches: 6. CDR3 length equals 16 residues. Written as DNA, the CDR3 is TGTGCCATCAGTGACTCTGGACTAGCGGGAGGTTATGAGCAGTTCTTC. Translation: CAISDSGLAGGYEQFF.

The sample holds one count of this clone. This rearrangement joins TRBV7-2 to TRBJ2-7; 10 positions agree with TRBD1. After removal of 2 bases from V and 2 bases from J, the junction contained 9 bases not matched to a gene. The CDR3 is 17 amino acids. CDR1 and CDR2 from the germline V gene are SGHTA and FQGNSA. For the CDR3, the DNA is TGTGCCAGCAGCTTAAGGATCGGGACAGGGGTCCCCTACGAGCAGTACTTC. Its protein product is CASSLRIGTGVPYEQYF.

As DNA, the CDR3 is TGCAGCGTTGAACGGCCCCCCGGGACAGGGGAGTCGAGTGAGCAGTACTTC. As protein: CSVERPPGTGESSEQYF. This chain links TRBV29-1 with TRBJ2-7, with TRBD1 matching 10 bases. The CDR3 loop spans 17 amino acids. The V gene's germline CDR1 is SQVTM and CDR2 ANQGSEA. V lost 2 bases, J lost 7 bases, and 17 bases stayed unmatched.

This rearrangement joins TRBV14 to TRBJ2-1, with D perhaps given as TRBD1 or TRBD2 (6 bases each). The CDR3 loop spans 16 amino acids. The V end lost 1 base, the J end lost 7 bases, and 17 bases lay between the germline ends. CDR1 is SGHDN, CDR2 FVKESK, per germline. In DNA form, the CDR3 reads TGTGCCAGCAGCCAAGGTGCCCCGGGGGCGGATAATGAGCAGTTCTTC. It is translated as CASSQGAPGADNEQFF.

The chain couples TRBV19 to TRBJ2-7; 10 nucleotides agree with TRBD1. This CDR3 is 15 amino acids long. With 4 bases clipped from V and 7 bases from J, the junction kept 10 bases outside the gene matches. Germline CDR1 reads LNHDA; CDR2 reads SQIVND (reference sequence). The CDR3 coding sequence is TGTGCCAGTAGTAATCGACAGGGGGCCCTCTTGGAGCAGTACTTC. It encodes CASSNRQGALLEQYF.

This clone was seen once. The CDR3 DNA follows: TGTGCCAGCAGTGAATCGCCACTAGCACGCGAGCAGTTCTTC. The encoded protein is CASSESPLAREQFF. The V gene is TRBV25-1, the J gene TRBJ2-1, with D maybe TRBD2 (6 bases). Deletions cut 1 base from V and 10 bases from J, with 14 bases between. This CDR3 is built from 14 residues. CDR1 is MGHDK, CDR2 SYGVNS, per germline.

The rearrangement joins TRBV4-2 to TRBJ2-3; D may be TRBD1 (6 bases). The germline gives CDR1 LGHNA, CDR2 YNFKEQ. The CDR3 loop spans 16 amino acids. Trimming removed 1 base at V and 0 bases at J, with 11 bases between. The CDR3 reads CASSQGGRTSTDTQYF. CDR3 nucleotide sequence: TGTGCCAGCAGCCAAGGGGGGCGGACTAGCACAGATACGCAGTATTTT.

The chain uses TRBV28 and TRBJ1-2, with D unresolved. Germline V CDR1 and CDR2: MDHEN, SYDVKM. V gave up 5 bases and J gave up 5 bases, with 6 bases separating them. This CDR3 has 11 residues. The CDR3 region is CASSARYGYTF. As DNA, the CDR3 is TGTGCCAGCAGTGCACGTTATGGCTACACCTTC.

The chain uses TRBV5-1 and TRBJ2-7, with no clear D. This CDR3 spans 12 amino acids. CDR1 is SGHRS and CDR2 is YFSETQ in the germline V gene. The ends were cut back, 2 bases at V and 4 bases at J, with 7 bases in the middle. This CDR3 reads CASSLTDYEQYF. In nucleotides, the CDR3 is TGCGCCAGCAGCTTAACAGATTACGAGCAGTACTTC.

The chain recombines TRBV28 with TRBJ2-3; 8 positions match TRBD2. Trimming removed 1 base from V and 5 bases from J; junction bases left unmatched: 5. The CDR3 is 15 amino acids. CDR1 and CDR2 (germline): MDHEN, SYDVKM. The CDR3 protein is CASSLSGLGKDTQYF. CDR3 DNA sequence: TGTGCCAGCAGTTTATCGGGACTAGGGAAAGATACGCAGTATTTT.

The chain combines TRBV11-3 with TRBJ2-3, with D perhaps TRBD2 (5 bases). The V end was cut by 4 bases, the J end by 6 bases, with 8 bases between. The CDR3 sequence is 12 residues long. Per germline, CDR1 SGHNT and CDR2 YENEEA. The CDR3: CASSSGGDTQYF. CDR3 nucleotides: TGTGCCAGCAGCTCCGGCGGGGATACGCAGTATTTT.

Here the CDR3 DNA reads TGTGCCAGCAGTTACATGACTAGCTCGGAGACCCAGTACTTC. Translation gives CASSYMTSSETQYF. J is TRBJ2-5 and V is TRBV6-6; 7 nucleotides line up with TRBD2. V shed 2 bases and J 5 bases; nucleotides not matched to a gene: 5. This CDR3 has 14 residues. Germline lookup yields CDR1 MNHNY and CDR2 SVGAGI (reference sequence).

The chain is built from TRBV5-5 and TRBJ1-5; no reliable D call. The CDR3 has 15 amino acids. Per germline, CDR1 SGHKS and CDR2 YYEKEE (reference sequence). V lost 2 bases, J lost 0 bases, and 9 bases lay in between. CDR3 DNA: TGTGCCAGCAGCTTAACGGGCATTAGCAATCAGCCCCAGCATTTT. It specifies CASSLTGISNQPQHF.

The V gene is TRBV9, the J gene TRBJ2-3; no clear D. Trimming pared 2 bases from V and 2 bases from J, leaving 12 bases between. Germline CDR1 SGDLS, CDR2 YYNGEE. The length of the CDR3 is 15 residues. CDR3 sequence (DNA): TGTGCCAGCAGCGTGGAGTGGGCCACCACAGATACGCAGTATTTT. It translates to CASSVEWATTDTQYF.

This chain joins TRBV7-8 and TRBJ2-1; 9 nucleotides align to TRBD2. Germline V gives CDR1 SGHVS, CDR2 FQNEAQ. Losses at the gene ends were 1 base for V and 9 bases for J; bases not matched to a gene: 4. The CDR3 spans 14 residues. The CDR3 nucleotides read TGTGCCAGCAGCTTAGAAGGTAGCGGGAGTGAGCAGTTCTTC. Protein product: CASSLEGSGSEQFF.

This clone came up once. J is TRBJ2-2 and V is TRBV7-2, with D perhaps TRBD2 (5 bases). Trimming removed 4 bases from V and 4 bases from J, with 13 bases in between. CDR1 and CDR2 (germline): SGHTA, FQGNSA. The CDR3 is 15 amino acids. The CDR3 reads CASSSVSGSTGELFF. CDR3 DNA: TGTGCCAGCAGCTCAGTGTCGGGAAGCACCGGGGAGCTGTTTTTT.

Written as DNA, the CDR3 is TGTGCCAGCAGCACATGGACAGGGGGCGCGGCGTCGAACACTGAAGCTTTCTTT. This codes for CASSTWTGGAASNTEAFF. The chain combines TRBV7-9 with TRBJ1-1; 11 positions agree with TRBD1. The CDR3 sequence is 18 residues long. The junction had 12 bases not matched to a gene; V was cut back by 5 bases and J by 1 base. Looked up from germline, CDR1 is SEHNR and CDR2 is FQNEAQ (reference sequence).

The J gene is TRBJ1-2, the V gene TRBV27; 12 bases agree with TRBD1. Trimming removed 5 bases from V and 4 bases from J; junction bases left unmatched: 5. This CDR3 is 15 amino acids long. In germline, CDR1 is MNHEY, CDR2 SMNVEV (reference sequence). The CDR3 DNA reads TGTGCCAGCAGTCCTAGGGGACAGGGGGCCTATGGCTACACCTTC. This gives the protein CASSPRGQGAYGYTF.